The 27 T cell receptor beta chains presented below share a single source sample, sequenced in a study of blood T cell repertoires in COVID-19. Method: immunoSEQ multiplex PCR; TCRdb's copy keeps in-frame clones and lacks some. Here the sample spans 30,000 to 45,000 clones, over 75% being singletons. Material: peripheral blood. Every receptor here comes from a human donor in a cohort sampled during active or convalescent COVID-19. The donor label of this sample is uncertain.

This chain connects TRBV27 to TRBJ2-1; 11 nucleotides line up with TRBD2. The V segment lost 2 bases and the J segment 4 bases; nucleotides outside the gene matches: 7. Germline loops: CDR1 MNHEY, CDR2 SMNVEV (reference sequence). The CDR3 is made up of 17 amino acids. CDR3 in DNA: TGTGCCAGCAGTTTAGGACAGGGACTAGCGGAATACAATGAGCAGTTCTTC. Translating it yields CASSLGQGLAEYNEQFF.

The V gene is TRBV7-9, the J gene TRBJ2-7, with D possibly being TRBD2 (6 bases). CDR3 length: 14 amino acids. The germline gives CDR1 SEHNR, CDR2 FQNEAQ (reference sequence). The V gene lost 4 bases and the J gene lost 6 bases, with 16 bases spanning the gap. Written as DNA, the CDR3 is TGTGCCAGCAGCTCATTAATAGCGGTGGGCGAGCAGTACTTC. Translation gives CASSSLIAVGEQYF. Variable domain in full (rest from reference TRBV7-9 and TRBJ2-7): DTGVSQNPRHKITKRGQNVTFRCDPISEHNRLYWYRQTLGQGPEFLTYFQNEAQLEKSRLLSDRFSAERPKGSFSTLEIQRTEQGDSAMYLCASSSLIAVGEQYFGPGTRLTVT.

This sequence joins TRBV4-2 and TRBJ1-4; 10 nucleotides match TRBD1. V gave up 2 bases and J gave up 0 bases; unmatched junction bases: 6. Germline lookup yields CDR1 LGHNA and CDR2 YNFKEQ. The CDR3 consists of 18 residues. CDR3 sequence: CASSQPDRGRATNEKLFF. CDR3 coding DNA: TGTGCCAGCAGCCAACCTGACAGGGGGCGTGCAACTAATGAAAAACTGTTTTTT.

This clone has a single count. The chain carries TRBV27 and TRBJ1-1, with unresolved D. Germline lookup yields CDR1 MNHEY and CDR2 SMNVEV (reference sequence). This CDR3 region has 13 residues. V was clipped by 5 bases and J by 5 bases, with 12 bases between them. The chain's CDR3 is CASSVSRRTEAFF. The CDR3 coding sequence is TGTGCCAGCAGTGTGTCCCGGAGGACTGAAGCTTTCTTT.

The V gene is TRBV6-2 or TRBV6-3, the J gene TRBJ2-1; D might be TRBD2 (6 bases). The CDR3 has 14 amino acids. The germline V gene has CDR1 MNHEY and CDR2 SVGEGT. The V end lost 2 bases, the J end lost 7 bases, and 12 bases lay between the germline ends. The CDR3 region is CASSYRGLSNEQFF. As DNA, the CDR3 is TGTGCCAGCAGTTACAGGGGACTCTCTAATGAGCAGTTCTTC.

This clone has just one count. The germline gene is not matched at one end of the junction; a read error may be the cause. The genes are TRBV2 and TRBJ1-3; D call uncertain. Germline V CDR1 and CDR2: SNHLY, FYNNEI. The CDR3 runs 15 residues. The CDR3 DNA is TGTGCCAGCAGCGAAGACATCTTCTCTGGAAACACCATATATTTT. Translation gives CASSEDIFSGNTIYF.

The J gene is TRBJ2-3, the V gene TRBV30; possibly TRBD2 for D (6 bases). Trimming took off 7 bases at V and 6 bases at J, with 17 bases between the two ends. This CDR3 has 13 amino acids. CDR1 GTSNPN and CDR2 SVGIG come from the germline V gene (reference sequence). The CDR3 sequence: CALNSGGRDTQYF. The DNA of the CDR3 is TGTGCCTTGAATAGCGGAGGAAGGGATACGCAGTATTTT.

The V and J genes are TRBV6-6 and TRBJ2-7; 11 bases match TRBD1. The junction had 5 bases not matched to a gene; V was cut back by 6 bases and J by 4 bases. Germline CDR1 and CDR2: MNHNY and SVGAGI (reference sequence). The CDR3 is 14 amino acids. This CDR3 is CASRNGQGAYEQYF. The CDR3 DNA sequence: TGTGCCAGCAGAAACGGACAGGGGGCGTACGAGCAGTACTTC.

The chain uses TRBV11-3 and TRBJ2-7, with 7 bases identical to TRBD1. V lost 4 bases, J lost 0 bases, and 6 bases stayed unmatched. CDR1 is SGHNT and CDR2 is YENEEA in the germline V gene. CDR3 length: 15 residues. CDR3 sequence reads: CASSSLPGGSYEQYF. Here the CDR3 DNA reads TGTGCCAGCAGCTCACTCCCAGGGGGCTCCTACGAGCAGTACTTC. Combining the CDR3 with reference TRBV11-3 and TRBJ2-7 gives the whole variable domain EAGVVQSPRYKIIEKKQPVAFWCNPISGHNTLYWYLQNLGQGPELLIRYENEEAVDDSQLPKDRFSAERLKGVDSTLKIQPAELGDSAVYLCASSSLPGGSYEQYFGPGTRLTVT.

This clone was observed a handful of times. The chain recombines TRBV27 with TRBJ1-1; a possible D gene is TRBD1 (5 bases). This CDR3 spans 14 amino acids. From germline, CDR1 is MNHEY and CDR2 SMNVEV (reference sequence). Trimming pared 2 bases from V and 1 base from J, leaving 8 bases between. CDR3 amino acids: CASSLGHPNTEAFF. Written as DNA, the CDR3 is TGTGCCAGCAGTTTAGGACACCCGAACACTGAAGCTTTCTTT.

This clone was detected only a few times. This chain connects TRBV5-6 to TRBJ1-1; TRBD1 agrees at 10 bases. This CDR3 is 14 amino acids long. Looked up from germline, CDR1 is SGHDT and CDR2 is YYEEEE. Germline trimming cut 4 bases from V and 4 bases from J; bases unmatched to any gene: 4. The chain's CDR3 is CASSGDRGFTEAFF. The CDR3 DNA is TGTGCCAGCAGCGGGGACAGGGGATTCACTGAAGCTTTCTTT.

This chain uses TRBV2 with TRBJ1-1; 9 bases match TRBD1. Germline V gene data show CDR1 as SNHLY and CDR2 as FYNNEI. This CDR3 is built from 13 residues. Losses at the gene ends were 8 bases for V and 1 base for J; bases not matched to a gene: 2. CDR3 sequence reads: CASGQGRNTEAFF. In DNA, the CDR3 is TGTGCCAGCGGACAGGGGCGGAACACTGAAGCTTTCTTT.

Written as DNA, the CDR3 is TGCAGCGTCCGAGGGGGCCAGGGCTATGGCTACACCTTC. It specifies CSVRGGQGYGYTF. V and J are TRBV29-1 and TRBJ1-2; TRBD1 agrees at 7 bases. The germline V gene has CDR1 SQVTM and CDR2 ANQGSEA. Trimming took 6 bases from V and 4 from J; bases not matched to a gene: 8. The CDR3 contains 13 residues.

The genes are TRBV27 and TRBJ2-1; maybe TRBD2 (6 bases). Germline V CDR1 and CDR2: MNHEY, SMNVEV (reference sequence). Trimming left V 2 bases short and J 5 bases short, with 13 bases between. There are 15 residues in the CDR3. In DNA, the CDR3 is TGTGCCAGCAGTTTAGTCAGGACTATTAACAATGAGCAGTTCTTC. Translation: CASSLVRTINNEQFF.

The rearrangement joins TRBV7-9 to TRBJ1-5, with 7 positions matching TRBD1. Germline V gives CDR1 SEHNR, CDR2 FQNEAQ (reference sequence). The CDR3 is 14 amino acids. The V gene end was trimmed by 5 bases and the J gene end by 4 bases; junction bases not matched to a gene: 5. The CDR3 here is CASSPGTANQPQHF. In DNA form, the CDR3 reads TGTGCCAGCAGCCCAGGGACAGCTAATCAGCCCCAGCATTTT.

This clone has more than one count but fewer than ten. This chain uses TRBV7-2 with TRBJ2-1, with 8 bases identical to TRBD2. V lost 1 base, J lost 8 bases, and 7 bases stayed unmatched. The CDR3 consists of 15 residues. The germline CDR1 and CDR2 sequences are SGHTA and FQGNSA. The chain's CDR3 is CASSLVSGSSDEQFF. The CDR3 DNA reads as TGTGCCAGCAGCTTAGTGAGCGGGAGTTCCGATGAGCAGTTCTTC. The whole variable domain, remainder taken from reference TRBV7-2 and TRBJ2-1, is GAGVSQSPSNKVTEKGKDVELRCDPISGHTALYWYRQSLGQGLEFLIYFQGNSAPDKSGLPSDRFSAERTGGSVSTLTIQRTQQEDSAVYLCASSLVSGSSDEQFFGPGTRLTVL.

V gene TRBV7-2 combines with J gene TRBJ1-6; 7 positions agree with TRBD1. Germline assignment: CDR1 SGHTA and CDR2 FQGNSA. V lost 6 bases, J lost 2 bases, and 1 base stayed unmatched. The CDR3 sequence is 14 residues long. CDR3 coding DNA: TGTGCCAGCAGTCAGGGGGCCTATAATTCACCCCTCCACTTT. Its translation: CASSQGAYNSPLHF.

The V gene is TRBV5-5, the J gene TRBJ2-7; possibly TRBD1 for D (7 bases). CDR3 length: 14 amino acids. V lost 6 bases and J lost 5, with 18 bases in between. Germline loops: CDR1 SGHKS, CDR2 YYEKEE (reference sequence). CDR3 sequence (DNA): TGTGCCAGCACCAAAAACCCAGGGGGGCACGAGCAGTACTTC. Translating gives CASTKNPGGHEQYF.

CDR3 DNA: TGTGCCAGCAGCCAAGTACAGGGGTCCTACGAGCAGTACTTC. Translation gives CASSQVQGSYEQYF. The V gene is TRBV4-2, the J gene TRBJ2-7; the match to TRBD1 covers 7 bases. This CDR3 has 14 amino acids. The V segment lost 1 base and the J segment 1 base; nucleotides outside the gene matches: 1. Germline lookup yields CDR1 LGHNA and CDR2 YNFKEQ.

This clone was seen only a few times. J is TRBJ1-6 and V is TRBV5-1; possible D gene TRBD1, 6 bases. The V end was cut by 0 bases, the J end by 9 bases, with 13 bases between. Per germline, CDR1 SGHRS and CDR2 YFSETQ. The CDR3 has 15 amino acids. CDR3: CASSLDPQGSSPLHF. In nucleotides, the CDR3 is TGCGCCAGCAGCTTGGACCCTCAGGGGAGTTCACCCCTCCACTTT.

This chain uses TRBV12-5 with TRBJ2-5; TRBD2 matches 15 bases. Germline V lookup: CDR1 LGHNT, CDR2 FRNRAP. Trimming cost V 6 bases and J 2 bases; bases outside gene matches: 13. This CDR3 is built from 19 residues. For the CDR3, the DNA is TGTGCTAGTGGAAAAACAGGGGCCGGGACTAGCGGGAGGCAAGAGACCCAGTACTTC. Encoded protein: CASGKTGAGTSGRQETQYF.

This clone was counted once. The V gene is TRBV30, the J gene TRBJ1-2, with 11 nucleotides matching TRBD1. Germline lookup yields CDR1 GTSNPN and CDR2 SVGIG (reference sequence). The CDR3 has 15 amino acids. With V trimmed by 2 bases and J by 4 bases, 6 bases remained unmatched. DNA of the CDR3: TGTGCCTGGAGTTTGTGGGACAGGGGGAGCTATGGCTACACCTTC. It translates to CAWSLWDRGSYGYTF. The full variable domain, its missing parts supplied by reference TRBV30 and TRBJ1-2, is SQTIHQWPATLVQPVGSPLSLECTVEGTSNPNLYWYRQAAGRGLQLLFYSVGIGQISSEVPQNLSASRPQDRQFILSSKKLLLSDSGFYLCAWSLWDRGSYGYTFGSGTRLTVV.

The chain employs TRBV4-1 and TRBJ2-5; a possible D gene is TRBD2 (6 bases). Trimming removed 6 bases from V and 4 bases from J, with 18 bases in between. There are 15 residues in the CDR3. Germline V lookup: CDR1 MGHRA, CDR2 YSYEKL. CDR3 nucleotides: TGCGCCAGCAGTAAGACGCGGGGCTTAGGAGAGACCCAGTACTTC. This gives the protein CASSKTRGLGETQYF.

This rearrangement joins TRBV30 to TRBJ2-7; 13 bases agree with TRBD2. The ends lost 7 bases at V and 0 bases at J; junction bases unmatched: 9. This CDR3 is 16 amino acids long. Germline CDR1 reads GTSNPN; CDR2 reads SVGIG (reference sequence). CDR3 protein: CAFAGTSGTSSYEQYF. CDR3 nucleotides: TGTGCCTTTGCCGGGACTAGCGGGACTAGCTCCTACGAGCAGTACTTC.

The rearrangement uses TRBV5-1 and TRBJ2-7; TRBD1 agrees at 7 bases. V trimming: 4 bases; J trimming: 5 bases; junction bases outside the gene matches: 9. Germline values: CDR1 SGHRS, CDR2 YFSETQ. The CDR3 runs to 14 residues. CDR3 loop: CASSPQGFPHEQYF. In DNA form, the CDR3 reads TGCGCCAGCAGCCCACAGGGGTTCCCCCACGAGCAGTACTTC.

The genes are TRBV28 and TRBJ1-2; perhaps TRBD1 as D (6 bases). The germline V and J ends were trimmed by 9 bases and 7 bases, with 12 bases remaining between them. This CDR3 has 11 residues. The V gene's germline CDR1 is MDHEN and CDR2 SYDVKM. CDR3 nucleotides: TGTGCCAGTAAAACAGGGACTGGCTACACCTTC. Translating gives CASKTGTGYTF.

This clone was detected a few times. The chain links TRBV15 to TRBJ2-7; no definite D call. Per germline, CDR1 LNHNV and CDR2 YYDKDF (reference sequence). The CDR3 has 15 residues. V lost 0 bases to trimming and J lost 6 bases, with 15 bases between them. The CDR3 is CATSRDLEPPFEQYF. CDR3 coding DNA: TGTGCCACCAGCAGAGATCTCGAGCCCCCCTTCGAGCAGTACTTC.